The source of this T cell receptor beta chain is a study of cytomegalovirus exposure and HLA in healthy donors. Per germline, CDR1 SGDLS and CDR2 YYNGEE. V shed 4 bases, J shed 4 bases, and the junction held 8 bases outside the gene matches. The CDR3 runs to 15 residues. At sampling all donors were nominally healthy, likely with unrecorded immune exposures. Only a few counts were recorded for this clone. Its antigen remains unknown. Broader study findings: With further analysis later on, most CMV-associated TCR beta chains appeared HLA-restricted. Among immune exposure information, only CMV serostatus was available.

The PCR ran on 60 Vbeta and 13 Jbeta primers. The method was immunoSEQ multiplex PCR; TCRdb's version includes in-frame clones alone and lacks a portion of them. Here the sample spans around 58,000 clones, roughly 71% being singletons. The sequenced material came from PBMCs. The chain combines TRBV9 with TRBJ2-1; 7 bases agree with TRBD2. The sequence derives from a middle-aged man in good health and CMV-seropositive. CDR3 in amino acids: CASSIGTTRYNEQFF. Here the CDR3 DNA reads TGTGCCAGCAGCATTGGGACTACCCGGTACAATGAGCAGTTCTTC.